Listed below are T cell receptor beta chains from one sample, sequenced in a study of blood T cell repertoires in COVID-19. Assay used: immunoSEQ multiplex PCR; TCRdb lists only in-frame clones, some missing. The sample carries approximately 500,000 clones, 85% to 90% recorded once. Source material: peripheral blood. All receptors come from a woman in her forties or fifties with COVID-19, enrolled during active disease. Both conserved end residues are part of each CDR3.

j_call v_call cdr3_aa
TRBJ1-3 TRBV7-2 CASSLGLGNTIYF
TRBJ2-7 TRBV6-1 CASSDLLTGEQYF
TRBJ1-1 TRBV4-2 CASSQEGATEAFF
TRBJ1-1 TRBV24-1 CATRNREIGEAFF
TRBJ2-1 TRBV5-8 CASSSWTSGNEQFF
TRBJ1-1 TRBV30 CAGRGGTMNTEAFF
TRBJ1-1 TRBV3-1/TRBV3-2 CASSPQSAQGARLAFF
TRBJ1-4 TRBV5-5 CASSSVRDRAAEKLFF
TRBJ2-7 TRBV19 CASSIDRVSYEQYF
TRBJ1-3 TRBV10-3 CAIKGVSGNTIYF
TRBJ1-1 TRBV10-1 CASSDGSTEAFF
TRBJ1-5 TRBV6-5 CASSTRHQPQHF
TRBJ1-2 TRBV2 CACREGYGYTF
TRBJ1-1 TRBV28 CASSLAGGTEAFF
TRBJ2-3 TRBV29-1 CSVEEGTGPDTQYF
TRBJ2-2 TRBV5-1 CASSLTRDFSTGELFF
TRBJ2-7 TRBV5-1 CASSFSRTYEQYF
TRBJ2-7 TRBV19 CASSIYQGSSYEQYF
TRBJ1-1 TRBV12-3/TRBV12-4 CASSFTENTEAFF
TRBJ1-1 TRBV7-3 CASSSSGGNTEAFF
TRBJ2-2 TRBV6-5 CASSRDRGRTGELFF
TRBJ2-1 TRBV5-1 CASSYKSSGGAYNEQFF
TRBJ1-6 TRBV3-1/TRBV3-2 CASSLRTGGDSPLHF
TRBJ2-7 TRBV2 CASSETSGIDEQYF
TRBJ2-7 TRBV25-1 CASSEYGQSYEQYF
TRBJ2-6 TRBV6-5 CASSPAGANVLTF
TRBJ2-3 TRBV7-8 CASSRRQLTDTQYF
TRBJ1-2 TRBV2 CASSSGTGDYGYTF
TRBJ2-1 TRBV7-9 CASSLALGSNEQFF
TRBJ1-6 TRBV4-2 CASSQPFELDTPLHF
TRBJ1-6 TRBV6-1 CASSEREVRGSPLHF
TRBJ2-1 TRBV28 CASSFQRGINEQFF
TRBJ1-2 TRBV5-6 CASSFRGAGGYTF
TRBJ2-7 TRBV11-2 CASSTWGGAYEQYF
TRBJ1-2 TRBV20-1 CSASVRTGDGYTF
TRBJ1-6 TRBV19 CASSVRGQGGSPLHF
TRBJ1-1 TRBV7-9 CASSVQGGNTEAFF